One and the same sample provided the 14 T cell receptor beta chains below, sequenced in a study of beta chain features in type 1 diabetes. Sequencing targeted expressed TCRB transcripts, as all isolated RNA had been reverse transcribed. Only in-frame clones appear in the TCRdb table, and some are missing; sequencing was by immunoSEQ multiplex PCR. Among about 260,000 clones listed, 68% were seen once. Sequenced input: naive CD4+ T cells from blood. These receptors came from a man aged 25 to 40 in good health.

This sequence joins TRBV21-1 and TRBJ2-5. TRBV21-1 is classified as a pseudogene. The CDR3 covers 16 residues. CDR3 nucleotides: TGTGCCACCCTGCGGGCGGCTGACAGTGGAGGAGAGACCCAGTACTTC. This codes for CATLRAADSGGETQYF.

This clone was detected only a few times. The chain carries TRBV29-1 and TRBJ2-1; 9 bases line up with TRBD2. Germline lookup yields CDR1 SQVTM and CDR2 ANQGSEA. The V and J ends lost 6 bases and 5 bases, in that order; junction bases with no gene match: 11. The CDR3 length is 15 residues. CDR3 in amino acids: CSVTGGLAGNNEQFF. CDR3 sequence (DNA): TGCAGCGTCACGGGGGGGCTAGCGGGAAACAATGAGCAGTTCTTC.

This clone occurred once. The V call is TRBV5-1, the J call TRBJ2-5; 7 bases match TRBD1. This CDR3 contains 15 residues. The J segment lost 4 bases and the V segment lost 3 bases, leaving 9 bases of the junction unmatched. Germline CDR1 and CDR2: SGHRS and YFSETQ. CDR3 in amino acids: CASSWDSAIAETQYF. CDR3 in DNA: TGCGCCAGCAGCTGGGACAGCGCGATAGCAGAGACCCAGTACTTC.

The V gene is TRBV5-4, the J gene TRBJ2-1, with D perhaps TRBD1 (7 bases). This CDR3 has 16 residues. V dropped 0 bases and J dropped 6 bases, with 16 bases sitting between them. The germline V gene has CDR1 SGHNT and CDR2 YYREEE (reference sequence). The CDR3 protein is CASSLAPEGAINEQFF. The CDR3 DNA reads TGTGCCAGCAGCTTGGCCCCGGAGGGGGCTATCAATGAGCAGTTCTTC. The full variable domain, in which reference TRBV5-4 and TRBJ2-1 provide the parts outside the CDR3, is ETGVTQSPTHLIKTRGQQVTLRCSSQSGHNTVSWYQQALGQGPQFIFQYYREEENGRGNFPPRFSGLQFPNYSSELNVNALELDDSALYLCASSLAPEGAINEQFFGPGTRLTVL.

This chain connects TRBV9 to TRBJ2-7; TRBD1 might be the D (6 bases). The CDR3 covers 16 residues. The V end was cut by 0 bases, the J end by 3 bases, with 16 bases between. Germline CDR1 is SGDLS and CDR2 is YYNGEE. In nucleotides, the CDR3 is TGTGCCAGCAGCGTAGGAGCAGGGGACCTTCTCTACGAGCAGTACTTC. Translating gives CASSVGAGDLLYEQYF.

Comments on this clone: At one end the junction does not follow the germline gene, possibly because of a read error. V is TRBV6-1 and J is TRBJ2-7; the D call may be TRBD1 or TRBD2 (5 bases each). CDR1 and CDR2 (germline): MNHNS, SASEGT. The CDR3 is made up of 10 amino acids. The CDR3 DNA sequence: TGTGCCAGCAGTGGACAGACTCGGGAATTC. Its protein is CASSGQTREF.

J is TRBJ2-2 and V is TRBV2, with TRBD2 matching over 9 bases. The CDR3 is made up of 17 amino acids. V was pared by 7 bases and J by 3 bases, with 12 bases of the junction left unmatched. Germline V gene sequence: CDR1 SNHLY, CDR2 FYNNEI. CDR3 region: CASTRSFSGSYTGELFF. CDR3 nucleotides: TGTGCCAGCACCCGATCTTTTAGCGGGAGCTACACCGGGGAGCTGTTTTTT.

A word on this clone: This specimen includes other DNA sequences encoding the same CDR3. The chain employs TRBV18 and TRBJ2-1; 10 bases fit TRBD1. J was trimmed by 7 bases and V by 3 bases; bases with no gene match: 0. Germline loops: CDR1 KGHSH, CDR2 LQKENI. The length of the CDR3 is 13 residues. The CDR3 sequence is CASSPGQGNEQFF. The CDR3 DNA follows: TGTGCCAGCTCACCGGGACAGGGGAATGAGCAGTTCTTC.

This clone occurred a few times. This CDR3 is also generated by other DNA sequences in the sample. CDR3 residues: CAWSRAYEQYF. In nucleotides, the CDR3 is TGTGCCTGGAGTCGGGCCTACGAGCAGTACTTC. J is TRBJ2-7 and V is TRBV30; D gene unclear. V lost 2 bases to trimming and J lost 2 bases, with 4 bases between them. The CDR3 contains 11 residues. Looked up from germline, CDR1 is GTSNPN and CDR2 is SVGIG (reference sequence).

The chain recombines TRBV7-2 with TRBJ2-7, with 11 bases that match TRBD2. Germline V gives CDR1 SGHTA, CDR2 FQGNSA. V lost 5 bases and J lost 3; bases outside the gene matches: 9. CDR3 size: 16 residues. The CDR3 loop reads CASSPAGLADVYEQYF. CDR3 in DNA: TGTGCCAGCAGCCCCGCGGGACTAGCGGATGTCTACGAGCAGTACTTC.

The rearrangement joins TRBV30 to TRBJ2-7; the D gene is possibly TRBD2 (5 bases). Germline loops: CDR1 GTSNPN, CDR2 SVGIG (reference sequence). The CDR3 is 13 residues long. Deletions cut 5 bases from V and 2 bases from J, with 13 bases between. The DNA for the CDR3 is TGTGCCTGGGGGCGGGCCTTGCCCTACGAGCAGTACTTC. The encoded protein is CAWGRALPYEQYF.

This clone was found once. The CDR3 is CAWSLGQRNSPLHF. The CDR3 nucleotides read TGTGCCTGGAGCCTCGGACAGAGGAATTCACCCCTCCACTTT. The rearrangement uses TRBV30 and TRBJ1-6, with a possible D match to TRBD1 (6 bases). The CDR3 has 14 residues. Trimming took off 3 bases at V and 7 bases at J, with 13 bases between the two ends. Per germline, CDR1 GTSNPN and CDR2 SVGIG (reference sequence).

The CDR3 reads CASSLVAGGTDTQYF. CDR3 coding DNA: TGCGCCAGCAGCTTGGTCGCGGGCGGCACAGATACGCAGTATTTT. The chain couples TRBV5-1 to TRBJ2-3, with D possibly being TRBD2 (5 bases). Trimming removed 0 bases from V and 1 base from J, with 9 bases in between. The CDR3 is 15 amino acids. Germline V gene data show CDR1 as SGHRS and CDR2 as YFSETQ.

The chain carries TRBV7-9 and TRBJ2-1, with 13 nucleotides matching TRBD2. Germline lookup yields CDR1 SEHNR and CDR2 FQNEAQ (reference sequence). There are 17 residues in the CDR3. The junction had 9 bases not matched to a gene; V was cut back by 2 bases and J by 8 bases. The CDR3 nucleotides are TGTGCCAGCAGCTTAATCCGCGGGACTAGCGGGATTGATGAGCAGTTCTTC. It specifies CASSLIRGTSGIDEQFF. Filled out from reference TRBV7-9 and TRBJ2-1, the complete variable domain reads DTGVSQNPRHKITKRGQNVTFRCDPISEHNRLYWYRQTLGQGPEFLTYFQNEAQLEKSRLLSDRFSAERPKGSFSTLEIQRTEQGDSAMYLCASSLIRGTSGIDEQFFGPGTRLTVL.